The next 9 T cell receptor beta chains were all read from a single sample in a study of OX40 agonist ivuxolimab in advanced cancers. The protocol used for the library was the immunoSEQ multiplex PCR assay. TCRdb retrieved this table from immuneACCESS and kept in-frame rearrangements only. Not all clones are present; in checked studies, unresolved V genes account for under half, and no reason is known for the remainder. The sample table records 130,000 or so clones; just over 90% of these occur just once. The ten biggest clones cover 0.9% to 1.2% of the sample. This specimen was CD4+ or CD8+ T cells sorted from blood, taken in a trial of the OX40 agonist ivuxolimab. The receptor source for this set is an adult with an advanced solid tumor such as melanoma, head and neck, liver or kidney cancer.

The V gene is TRBV7-9, the J gene TRBJ1-2, with no clear D. There are 14 residues in the CDR3. Trimming cost V 6 bases and J 7 bases, with 18 bases left between them. Germline V gene lookup returns CDR1 SEHNR and CDR2 FQNEAQ (reference sequence). The CDR3: CASRAGTDVLGYTF. The CDR3 DNA reads TGTGCCAGCAGGGCGGGTACGGATGTGCTTGGCTACACCTTC.

The chain couples TRBV7-8 to TRBJ1-1; D call uncertain. Between the trimmed V and J ends, which lost 2 bases and 0 bases, there was a span of 16 bases. Germline V gene lookup returns CDR1 SGHVS and CDR2 FQNEAQ. This CDR3 comprises 17 residues. The CDR3 nucleotides read TGTGCCAGCAGCTTATTTGGGATAAGAGTTTTGAACACTGAAGCTTTCTTT. Its translation: CASSLFGIRVLNTEAFF.

The chain couples TRBV19 to TRBJ2-5; D may be TRBD1 or TRBD2 (5 bases each). V lost 5 bases and J lost 2, with 18 bases in between. Germline V gene sequence: CDR1 LNHDA, CDR2 SQIVND (reference sequence). This CDR3 has 16 residues. CDR3 bases: TGTGCCAGTAGTCTCGGTGGGACGGGTAGACAAGAGACCCAGTACTTC. It yields the protein CASSLGGTGRQETQYF. The complete variable domain, with remaining parts taken from reference TRBV19 and TRBJ2-5, reads DGGITQSPKYLFRKEGQNVTLSCEQNLNHDAMYWYRQDPGQGLRLIYYSQIVNDFQKGDIAEGYSVSREKKESFPLTVTSAQKNPTAFYLCASSLGGTGRQETQYFGPGTRLLVL.

The chain links TRBV7-2 to TRBJ1-1, with 7 bases lining up with TRBD1. The CDR3 sequence is 16 residues long. The germline V gene has CDR1 SGHTA and CDR2 FQGNSA. The ends lost 2 bases at V and 7 bases at J; junction bases unmatched: 13. The CDR3 region is CASSLFRGGGTVEAFF. The CDR3, as DNA: TGTGCCAGCAGCTTATTTAGAGGGGGCGGAACAGTTGAAGCTTTCTTT.

The V gene is TRBV28, the J gene TRBJ2-7, with 8 bases identical to TRBD2. Germline V gene sequence: CDR1 MDHEN, CDR2 SYDVKM. Losses at the gene ends were 4 bases for V and 0 bases for J; bases not matched to a gene: 8. This CDR3 is 16 amino acids long. CDR3 loop: CASSSYSGDSSYEQYF. The CDR3 nucleotides read TGTGCCAGCAGTTCCTATAGCGGGGATAGCTCCTACGAGCAGTACTTC.

The gene calls are TRBV6-5 and TRBJ1-2; possible D gene TRBD1, 6 bases. Trimming removed 7 bases from V and 4 bases from J, with 19 bases in between. The CDR3 runs to 15 residues. Germline-derived CDR1 and CDR2 are MNHEY and SVGAGI. CDR3 coding DNA: TGTGCCAGCACCGCCCAGCCCACAGGGTTCTATGGCTACACCTTC. Its protein product is CASTAQPTGFYGYTF.

The J gene is TRBJ2-3, the V gene TRBV11-3, with 10 bases lining up with TRBD2. The CDR3 has 16 residues. In germline, CDR1 is SGHNT, CDR2 YENEEA. The J segment lost 5 bases and the V segment lost 1 base, leaving 6 bases of the junction unmatched. The CDR3, as DNA: TGTGCCAGCAGCTTAGGGGTAGCGGGGGGAGGAGATACGCAGTATTTT. It codes for CASSLGVAGGGDTQYF.

The V and J genes are TRBV30 and TRBJ2-7; D remains ambiguous. Germline V gene data show CDR1 as GTSNPN and CDR2 as SVGIG (reference sequence). V dropped 2 bases and J dropped 2 bases, with 16 bases sitting between them. The CDR3 has 15 amino acids. The CDR3 protein is CAWSMTPTRPYEQYF. CDR3 sequence (DNA): TGTGCCTGGAGTATGACTCCAACGAGGCCCTACGAGCAGTACTTC.

V and J are TRBV5-1 and TRBJ2-7; 10 bases map to TRBD2. CDR1 SGHRS and CDR2 YFSETQ come from the germline V gene. V lost 0 bases and J lost 2; bases outside the gene matches: 2. The CDR3 is 15 residues long. DNA for the CDR3: TGCGCCAGCAGCTTGGGAGCGGGAGGGACCTACGAGCAGTACTTC. Translation: CASSLGAGGTYEQYF.